Listed here are 13 T cell receptor beta chains from one sample, sequenced in a study of OX40 agonist ivuxolimab in advanced cancers. The method was the immunoSEQ multiplex PCR assay. TCRdb retrieved this table from immuneACCESS and kept in-frame rearrangements only. Not all clones are present; in checked studies, unresolved V genes account for under half, and no reason is known for the remainder. A total of 55,000 to 95,000 clones appear in this sample, just over 85% of them only once. The ten largest clones capture approximately 2.6% of the sample. The input for sequencing was CD4+ or CD8+ T cells sorted from blood, taken in a trial of the OX40 agonist ivuxolimab. The receptor set was obtained from an adult with an advanced solid tumor such as melanoma, head and neck, liver or kidney cancer.

This clone appeared once. V and J are TRBV18 and TRBJ2-3, with 8 bases fitting TRBD2. Germline V gene lookup returns CDR1 KGHSH and CDR2 LQKENI. The CDR3 is 16 residues long. Trimming took 2 bases from V and 0 from J; bases not matched to a gene: 4. The CDR3 sequence is CASSPTGGHSTDTQYF. CDR3 nucleotides: TGTGCCAGCTCACCAACGGGGGGGCACAGCACAGATACGCAGTATTTT.

V is TRBV28 and J is TRBJ1-1; D is ambiguous. CDR3 length: 12 residues. V was trimmed by 7 bases and J by 7 bases, leaving 13 bases between them. Germline assignment: CDR1 MDHEN and CDR2 SYDVKM. In DNA form, the CDR3 reads TGTGCCAGCATAGCCCTTAAGGATGAAGCTTTCTTT. Its translation: CASIALKDEAFF.

This chain uses TRBV11-3 with TRBJ1-3, with TRBD1 as a possible D gene (6 bases). The germline V and J ends were trimmed by 4 bases and 2 bases, with 9 bases remaining between them. The CDR3 runs to 14 residues. Germline CDR1 SGHNT, CDR2 YENEEA. CDR3 residues: CASSSKGAGNTIYF. CDR3 coding DNA: TGTGCCAGCAGCTCTAAGGGGGCTGGAAACACCATATATTTT.

The table lists this clone with a few counts. The genes are TRBV30 and TRBJ1-1, with unresolved D. Germline-derived CDR1 and CDR2 are GTSNPN and SVGIG (reference sequence). V dropped 3 bases and J dropped 5 bases, with 13 bases sitting between them. There are 13 residues in the CDR3. The CDR3: CAWSGHSGTEAFF. In nucleotides, the CDR3 is TGTGCCTGGAGCGGGCACTCGGGTACTGAAGCTTTCTTT.

Concerning this clone itself: Without the conserved terminal phenylalanine or tryptophan, this CDR3 likely stems from a read error. No DNA is shown, since the ends of the CDR3 on it are uncertain; the CDR3 is the one TCRdb lists. This sequence joins TRBV7-8 and TRBJ1-1. Inclusive of both ends, the CDR3 amounts to 9 amino acids. In germline, CDR1 is SGHVS, CDR2 FQNEAQ. This CDR3 reads CASSSGAPG.

This clone was seen only once. Here the CDR3 DNA reads TGTGCCAGCAGCTACAGGGCTGGGGCCAACGTCCTGACTTTC. The encoded protein is CASSYRAGANVLTF. V and J are TRBV5-6 and TRBJ2-6, with a weak D call TRBD1 (6 bases). Germline CDR1 SGHDT, CDR2 YYEEEE. This CDR3 contains 14 residues. V was shortened by 3 bases and J by 2 bases, with 6 bases between the two germline ends.

For the CDR3, the DNA is TGTGCCAGCAGTGTGGATCGAGCTTTCTTT. Translated, it gives CASSVDRAFF. The V gene is TRBV2, the J gene TRBJ1-1, with D unclear. Germline assignment: CDR1 SNHLY and CDR2 FYNNEI. Trimming cost V 4 bases and J 10 bases, with 7 bases left between them. The CDR3 contains 10 residues. The whole variable domain, remainder taken from reference TRBV2 and TRBJ1-1, is EPEVTQTPSHQVTQMGQEVILRCVPISNHLYFYWYRQILGQKVEFLVSFYNNEISEKSEIFDDQFSVERPDGSNFTLKIRSTKLEDSAMYFCASSVDRAFFGQGTRLTVV.

This chain joins TRBV28 and TRBJ2-1, with 7 positions matching TRBD2. V gave up 6 bases and J gave up 10 bases; unmatched junction bases: 6. The CDR3 is made up of 12 amino acids. The germline CDR1 and CDR2 sequences are MDHEN and SYDVKM. CDR3 sequence (DNA): TGTGCCAGCAGACTCAGCGGGAAGGAGCAGTTCTTC. Translation gives CASRLSGKEQFF.

The V gene is TRBV5-1, the J gene TRBJ2-3; 9 bases are shared with TRBD1. The ends lost 3 bases at V and 3 bases at J; junction bases unmatched: 5. CDR3 length equals 15 residues. The V gene's germline CDR1 is SGHRS and CDR2 YFSETQ. In DNA form, the CDR3 reads TGCGCCAGCAGCTCAGGACAGGGGTTGACAGATACGCAGTATTTT. Translated: CASSSGQGLTDTQYF.

The chain employs TRBV5-1 and TRBJ2-3; a weak D match, TRBD2 (7 bases). V was pared by 4 bases and J by 11 bases, with 20 bases between. CDR1 and CDR2 from the germline V gene are SGHRS and YFSETQ. The CDR3 covers 14 residues. As DNA, the CDR3 is TGCGCCAGCAGCCCGGGGGGCCCCACAGAGGGGCAGTATTTT. This encodes CASSPGGPTEGQYF.

The chain is built from TRBV2 and TRBJ1-2, with D perhaps matching TRBD1 (6 bases). The CDR3 is 14 amino acids. V lost 6 bases and J 2 bases, leaving 13 bases between the germline ends. Germline loops: CDR1 SNHLY, CDR2 FYNNEI. DNA for the CDR3: TGTGCCAGCAGCGCCGGACAGCCCAACTATGGCTACACCTTC. Protein product: CASSAGQPNYGYTF.

The V and J genes are TRBV29-1 and TRBJ1-1; D not resolved. Trimming cost V 8 bases and J 7 bases, with 17 bases left between them. Germline V gene sequence: CDR1 SQVTM, CDR2 ANQGSEA. CDR3 length: 12 residues. CDR3 DNA: TGCAGCATCAACCACCCGGGGTTTGAAGCTTTCTTT. Translation gives CSINHPGFEAFF.

Notes on this clone: Other DNA sequences of this sample code for an identical CDR3. V and J are TRBV30 and TRBJ2-7; D possibly corresponds to TRBD1 (7 bases). Germline V CDR1 and CDR2: GTSNPN, SVGIG (reference sequence). V lost 2 bases and J lost 4, with 15 bases in between. CDR3 length: 14 residues. The CDR3 DNA sequence: TGTGCCTGGAGTAGGAGGGGGCGCCCTTACGAGCAGTACTTC. Translation: CAWSRRGRPYEQYF.